Following are 25 T cell receptor beta chains from one sample sequenced in a study of T cell clonality in common variable immunodeficiency. Using immunoSEQ multiplex PCR, the repertoire was profiled, and TCRdb retains in-frame clones only, with some absent. The specimen has around 47,000 clones, none found just once. The sequenced sample consisted of peripheral blood mononuclear cells. Source of these receptors: a person aged 18 to 70 in good health.

Concerning this clone: One end of the junction fails to match germline, which may point to a read error. The sequenced fragment ends 3 residues before the CDR3 boundary, so the rest is inferred from the germline J gene. The chain links TRBV7-7 to TRBJ1-1; no definite D call. The CDR3 consists of 14 residues. Germline CDR1 and CDR2: SSHAT and FNYEAQ (reference sequence). CDR3 amino acids: CASTPVSGNTEAFF. The CDR3 bases that were read are TGTGCTAGCACCCCGGTTTCGGGGAACACTGAA. The full variable domain, completed using reference TRBV7-7 and TRBJ1-1, is GAGVSQSPRYKVTKRGQDVTLRCDPISSHATLYWYQQALGQGPEFLTYFNYEAQPDKSGLPSDRFSAERPEGSISTLTIQRTEQRDSAMYRCASTPVSGNTEAFFGQGTRLTVV.

This clone occurred many times. The read terminates 3 residues ahead of where the CDR3 ends, so the germline J gene completes it. The chain is built from TRBV5-1 and TRBJ2-7, with 7 positions matching TRBD1. The CDR3 is made up of 15 amino acids. After removal of 4 bases from V and 1 base from J, the junction contained 8 bases not matched to a gene. Germline-derived CDR1 and CDR2 are SGHRS and YFSETQ. CDR3 loop: CASSRTPGQSYEQYF. The DNA read from the CDR3 is TGCGCCAGCAGCCGTACGCCGGGACAGTCCTACGAG.

This clone was observed many times. The read gets to within 3 residues of the CDR3 end, and the germline J gene fills in the rest. This sequence joins TRBV19 and TRBJ1-1; 7 bases fit TRBD1. Germline V lookup: CDR1 LNHDA, CDR2 SQIVND (reference sequence). This CDR3 has 14 residues. J lost 0 bases, V lost 7 bases, and 5 bases had no gene match. CDR3 DNA, as far as it was read: TGTGCCAGTAAGGCGACAGGGATGAACACTGAA. It codes for CASKATGMNTE. The complete CDR3 protein is CASKATGMNTEAFF.

This clone appeared many times. Read data end 3 residues before the CDR3 end; the end is taken from the germline J gene. The gene calls are TRBV5-4 and TRBJ1-2; TRBD1 aligns across 7 bases. Losses at the gene ends were 4 bases for V and 7 bases for J; bases not matched to a gene: 13. Germline V gives CDR1 SGHNT, CDR2 YYREEE (reference sequence). The CDR3 extends over 15 amino acids. The CDR3 is CASSLDREARGGYTF. Incomplete CDR3 DNA: TGTGCCAGCAGCCTAGACAGGGAGGCGCGCGGTGGC. Full variable domain (missing parts from reference TRBV5-4 and TRBJ1-2): ETGVTQSPTHLIKTRGQQVTLRCSSQSGHNTVSWYQQALGQGPQFIFQYYREEENGRGNFPPRFSGLQFPNYSSELNVNALELDDSALYLCASSLDREARGGYTFGSGTRLTVV.

This clone showed up many times. The read halts 3 residues ahead of the CDR3 end, with the missing end drawn from the germline J gene. The chain is built from TRBV2 and TRBJ1-2; D is unresolved. This CDR3 contains 12 residues. The germline CDR1 and CDR2 sequences are SNHLY and FYNNEI. With 2 bases removed from V and 5 bases from J, the gap between germline ends came to 6 bases. CDR3 protein: CASSEQTYGYTF. Incomplete CDR3 DNA: TGTGCCAGCAGTGAACAGACTTATGGC.

This clone was picked up many times. The read is 3 residues too short to cover the CDR3 end, so that end is filled in from the germline J gene. The J gene is TRBJ2-1, the V gene TRBV28; the D gene is possibly TRBD1 (6 bases). The length of the CDR3 is 15 residues. The germline gives CDR1 MDHEN, CDR2 SYDVKM. With 6 bases removed from V and 5 bases from J, the gap between germline ends came to 17 bases. CDR3 amino acids: CASSILSTGHNEQFF. The sequenced CDR3 bases are TGTGCCAGCAGCATCCTTTCGACAGGACACAATGAG.

This clone occurred many times. The CDR3 is cut off 3 residues early in the read; its end comes from the germline J gene. The chain recombines TRBV7-2 with TRBJ1-2, with TRBD1 matching 10 bases. This CDR3 contains 13 residues. Looked up from germline, CDR1 is SGHTA and CDR2 is FQGNSA. With V trimmed by 6 bases and J by 6 bases, 4 bases remained unmatched. The CDR3 sequence is CASRTGTGDGYTF. The DNA read from the CDR3 is TGTGCCAGCAGAACCGGGACAGGGGATGGC.

This clone was seen ten or more times. The read comes to an end 3 residues before the CDR3 does, leaving the germline J gene to fill in the end. The rearrangement uses TRBV6-2 or TRBV6-3 and TRBJ2-2, with 9 nucleotides matching TRBD2. The CDR3 has 15 residues. Germline loops: CDR1 MNHEY, CDR2 SVGEGT. V was pared by 4 bases and J by 4 bases, with 4 bases of the junction left unmatched. The CDR3 sequence: CASSLAGATTGELFF. CDR3 DNA, as far as it was read: TGTGCCAGCAGTTTAGCGGGGGCCACCACCGGGGAG.

This clone was seen ten or more times. With the read ending 3 residues before the CDR3 end, the germline J gene is used to fill in that end. This sequence joins TRBV19 and TRBJ2-7; perhaps TRBD1 as D (6 bases). The germline V gene has CDR1 LNHDA and CDR2 SQIVND (reference sequence). With 5 bases removed from V and 5 bases from J, the gap between germline ends came to 16 bases. The CDR3 length is 14 residues. The CDR3 is CASSPQTGSDEQYF. The CDR3 DNA, read in part, is TGTGCCAGTAGTCCTCAGACAGGTTCGGACGAG.

As to this clone: The read terminates 3 residues ahead of where the CDR3 ends, so the germline J gene completes it. V gene TRBV6-4 combines with J gene TRBJ2-3; D not resolved. Germline V gives CDR1 MRHNA, CDR2 SNTAGT. There are 14 residues in the CDR3. V lost 3 bases and J 0 bases, leaving 7 bases between the germline ends. The DNA read from the CDR3 is TGTGCCAGCAGTGAGTTAGCCAGCACAGATACG. Its protein product is CASSELASTDT. The full CDR3 protein reads CASSELASTDTQYF.

Details on this clone: The read terminates 3 residues ahead of where the CDR3 ends, so the germline J gene completes it. J is TRBJ1-2 and V is TRBV18; D perhaps matches TRBD1 (5 bases). CDR3 length: 13 residues. Per the germline V gene, CDR1 is KGHSH and CDR2 is LQKENI. The part of the CDR3 DNA that was read is TGTGCCAGCTCACCGCCAGGGTTGGATGAC. It encodes CASSPPGLDD. The whole CDR3 sequence is CASSPPGLDDYTF.

This clone was seen repeatedly, ten times or more. The observed sequence ends 3 residues before the CDR3 terminus, with the missing tail filled in from the germline J gene. This sequence joins TRBV5-4 and TRBJ2-2; D gene uncertain. This CDR3 comprises 12 residues. Germline CDR1 reads SGHNT; CDR2 reads YYREEE (reference sequence). The V end was cut by 3 bases, the J end by 4 bases, with 4 bases between. The CDR3 reads CASSSGTGELFF. CDR3 DNA (partial): TGTGCCAGCAGCTCGGGCACCGGGGAG.

At least ten counts were recorded for this clone. The read terminates 3 residues before the CDR3 end, so the remaining end is supplied by the germline J gene. This rearrangement joins TRBV19 to TRBJ2-7; 10 nucleotides match TRBD1. The CDR3 is 14 amino acids. In germline, CDR1 is LNHDA, CDR2 SQIVND (reference sequence). Germline trimming cut 5 bases from V and 5 bases from J; bases unmatched to any gene: 6. CDR3 region: CASSDRDRGDEQYF. The DNA read from the CDR3 is TGTGCCAGTAGTGACCGGGACAGGGGAGACGAG.

This clone was observed many times. The read halts 3 residues ahead of the CDR3 end, with the missing end drawn from the germline J gene. This chain links TRBV20-1 with TRBJ1-5; a possible D gene is TRBD1 (5 bases). V was trimmed by 0 bases and J by 0 bases, leaving 12 bases between them. Germline V gene data show CDR1 as DFQATT and CDR2 as SNEGSKA (reference sequence). The length of the CDR3 is 16 residues. The sequenced part of the CDR3 DNA is TGCAGTGCTAGAGATGCGACAGCTTATAGCAATCAGCCC. Protein sequence: CSARDATAYSNQP. From start to end, the CDR3 is CSARDATAYSNQPQHF.

The table lists this clone with many counts. Sequencing ends 3 residues short of the CDR3 end; the germline J gene provides the rest. The chain employs TRBV19 and TRBJ2-1, with TRBD2 matching 9 bases. The CDR3 has 16 amino acids. Per germline, CDR1 LNHDA and CDR2 SQIVND (reference sequence). V lost 8 bases, J lost 4 bases, and 12 bases stayed unmatched. The sequenced CDR3 bases are TGTGCCAGTGCCCCTCTAGCGGGGACCCTTTACAATGAG. It yields the protein CASAPLAGTLYNE. The entire CDR3 sequence reads CASAPLAGTLYNEQFF. The variable domain in full, completed from reference TRBV19 and TRBJ2-1, reads DGGITQSPKYLFRKEGQNVTLSCEQNLNHDAMYWYRQDPGQGLRLIYYSQIVNDFQKGDIAEGYSVSREKKESFPLTVTSAQKNPTAFYLCASAPLAGTLYNEQFFGPGTRLTVL.

This clone was picked up many times. The read gets to within 3 residues of the CDR3 end, and the germline J gene fills in the rest. This chain links TRBV20-1 with TRBJ1-2; D not resolved. With 5 bases removed from V and 5 bases from J, the gap between germline ends came to 9 bases. CDR1 is DFQATT and CDR2 is SNEGSKA in the germline V gene (reference sequence). The CDR3 consists of 11 residues. CDR3 DNA, as far as it was read: TGCAGTGCTCAAGGAGGGTATGGC. Translating gives CSAQGGYG. The complete CDR3 reads CSAQGGYGYTF.

This clone was seen many times. The CDR3 end is not reached by the read, which stops 3 residues before it; the germline J gene fills it in. This chain connects TRBV5-5 to TRBJ2-5, with a weak D call TRBD2 (5 bases). Germline V CDR1 and CDR2: SGHKS, YYEKEE (reference sequence). The ends were cut back, 0 bases at V and 1 base at J, with 7 bases in the middle. This CDR3 region has 14 residues. CDR3 protein: CASSLGTVQETQYF. The part of the CDR3 DNA that was read is TGTGCCAGCAGCTTGGGGACTGTCCAAGAGACC.

This clone was counted at least ten times. The chain's CDR3 is CASSLSTDSYEQYF. The CDR3 bases that were read are TGTGCCAGCAGCTTATCTACTGACTCCTACGAG. The V call is TRBV7-2, the J call TRBJ2-7; no firm D call. The DNA ends 3 residues before the CDR3 does, and the rest of the CDR3 is filled in from the germline J gene. Germline assignment: CDR1 SGHTA and CDR2 FQGNSA. Between the trimmed V and J ends, which lost 2 bases and 0 bases, there was a span of 8 bases. This CDR3 comprises 14 residues.

As to this clone: Read data end 3 residues before the CDR3 end; the end is taken from the germline J gene. The J gene is TRBJ1-1, the V gene TRBV18; TRBD1 aligns across 9 bases. The CDR3 is made up of 17 amino acids. Losses at the gene ends were 4 bases for V and 2 bases for J; bases not matched to a gene: 11. From germline, CDR1 is KGHSH and CDR2 LQKENI. The DNA read from the CDR3 is TGTGCCAGCTCACTACAGGGGGCCGGCCTGGGCAACACTGAA. This gives the protein CASSLQGAGLGNTE. The complete CDR3 protein is CASSLQGAGLGNTEAFF. Variable domain in full (rest from reference TRBV18 and TRBJ1-1): NAGVMQNPRHLVRRRGQEARLRCSPMKGHSHVYWYRQLPEEGLKFMVYLQKENIIDESGMPKERFSAEFPKEGPSILRIQQVVRGDSAAYFCASSLQGAGLGNTEAFFGQGTRLTVV.

This clone was recorded many times. Read coverage stops 3 residues before the CDR3 terminus; the germline J gene supplies the remainder. This sequence joins TRBV19 and TRBJ2-7; 10 bases align to TRBD1. The germline CDR1 and CDR2 sequences are LNHDA and SQIVND (reference sequence). V lost 9 bases and J lost 2; bases outside the gene matches: 1. This CDR3 is built from 12 residues. The CDR3 loop is CARGTGAYEQYF. The DNA read from the CDR3 is TGTGCCAGAGGGACAGGGGCCTACGAG.

Many counts were recorded for this clone. The CDR3 end lies 3 residues beyond the end of the read and is filled in from the germline J gene. The rearrangement links TRBV19 to TRBJ2-3, with 15 bases aligning to TRBD2. V was clipped by 5 bases and J by 5 bases; unmatched bases: 11. The CDR3 sequence is 18 residues long. Per the germline V gene, CDR1 is LNHDA and CDR2 is SQIVND (reference sequence). CDR3 protein: CASSGTSGRLSAVDTQYF. The sequenced part of the CDR3 DNA is TGTGCCAGTAGTGGGACTAGCGGGAGGCTGTCAGCGGTAGATACG. The full variable domain, in which reference TRBV19 and TRBJ2-3 provide the parts outside the CDR3, is DGGITQSPKYLFRKEGQNVTLSCEQNLNHDAMYWYRQDPGQGLRLIYYSQIVNDFQKGDIAEGYSVSREKKESFPLTVTSAQKNPTAFYLCASSGTSGRLSAVDTQYFGPGTRLTVL.

The sample holds many counts of this clone. The CDR3 extends 3 residues past the end of the read, so its final part is completed from the germline J gene. J is TRBJ1-4 and V is TRBV5-5; a weak D match, TRBD1 (6 bases). Germline lookup yields CDR1 SGHKS and CDR2 YYEKEE (reference sequence). This CDR3 has 14 amino acids. Trimming shortened V by 0 bases and J by 8 bases, and 11 bases separated the two germline ends. CDR3 DNA, as far as it was read: TGTGCCAGCAGCTTGGATCAGGGGAGGGAAAAA. It yields the protein CASSLDQGREK. The full CDR3 protein is CASSLDQGREKLFF. Supplemented by reference TRBV5-5 and TRBJ1-4, the full variable domain reads DAGVTQSPTHLIKTRGQQVTLRCSPISGHKSVSWYQQVLGQGPQFIFQYYEKEERGRGNFPDRFSARQFPNYSSELNVNALLLGDSALYLCASSLDQGREKLFFGSGTQLSVL.

This clone has a count of ten or more. The sequence runs out 3 residues before the end of the CDR3; the remainder is reconstructed from the germline J gene. The V call is TRBV7-9, the J call TRBJ2-7; 7 nucleotides line up with TRBD2. Trimming took 3 bases from V and 6 from J; bases not matched to a gene: 8. Germline lookup yields CDR1 SEHNR and CDR2 FQNEAQ (reference sequence). The CDR3 totals 14 residues. The covered CDR3 bases are TGTGCCAGCAGCTTCGGGGGGTCGGAGGCCGAG. As protein: CASSFGGSEAE. The entire CDR3 sequence reads CASSFGGSEAEQYF.

This clone was found many times. The read ends 3 residues early relative to the CDR3; the germline J gene fills the gap. The J gene is TRBJ2-2, the V gene TRBV2; 9 bases line up with TRBD1. The CDR3 spans 16 residues. The J segment lost 4 bases and the V segment lost 2 bases, leaving 5 bases of the junction unmatched. The germline CDR1 and CDR2 sequences are SNHLY and FYNNEI. Incomplete CDR3 DNA: TGTGCCAGCAGTGAACGGGGGACAGGGAGCACCGGGGAG. Translating it yields CASSERGTGSTGE. In full, the CDR3 reads CASSERGTGSTGELFF.

This clone was counted many times. The CDR3 extends 3 residues past the end of the read, so its final part is completed from the germline J gene. This rearrangement joins TRBV11-2 to TRBJ2-1; D tentatively fits TRBD1 or TRBD2 (5 bases each). V lost 2 bases and J lost 9, with 14 bases in between. Per the germline V gene, CDR1 is SGHAT and CDR2 is FQNNGV. The CDR3 extends over 14 amino acids. Here the CDR3 reads CASSLFIQRGEQFF. The CDR3 bases that were read are TGTGCCAGCAGCTTATTCATACAGAGGGGTGAG.